The rows below give T cell receptor beta chains drawn from one sample of a study of blood T cell repertoires in COVID-19. Sequenced by immunoSEQ multiplex PCR; TCRdb stores in-frame clones only, minus some. There are around 30,000 clones in the sample; 90% to 95% occur only once, and around 4% lies in the top ten. Material for sequencing was peripheral blood. The receptor set was obtained from a human donor with active COVID-19. The donor label of this sample is uncertain. CDR3s include the opening cysteine and the closing phenylalanine or tryptophan. A D gene is named only where the DNA matches it firmly. Some rows have no size entry. The others give once, few or many, or a class for an expanded clone.

cdr3_nt: TGTGCCAGCAGGCGCAGGGCTGAGGACTATGGCTACACCTTC
cdr3_aa: CASRRRAEDYGYTF
v_call: TRBV13
clone_size: NA
d_call: NA
j_call: TRBJ1-2

cdr3_nt: TGTGCCAGCAGTGCCAGGGCAGGATTGTATAGCAATCAGCCCCAGCATTTT
cdr3_aa: CASSARAGLYSNQPQHF
v_call: TRBV6-1
clone_size: NA
d_call: NA
j_call: TRBJ1-5

cdr3_nt: TGTGCCAGCACCTGGGACAGGGGTTACGAGCAGTACTTC
cdr3_aa: CASTWDRGYEQYF
v_call: TRBV6-6
clone_size: NA
d_call: TRBD1
j_call: TRBJ2-7

cdr3_nt: TGTGCCAGCAGTCACTGGGACAGTAATTCACCCCTCCACTTT
cdr3_aa: CASSHWDSNSPLHF
v_call: TRBV6-6
clone_size: NA
d_call: TRBD1
j_call: TRBJ1-6

cdr3_nt: TGTGCCAGCAGCGTGGGGCTGGGGTCTGGGGCCAACGTCCTGACTTTC
cdr3_aa: CASSVGLGSGANVLTF
v_call: TRBV9
clone_size: NA
d_call: NA
j_call: TRBJ2-6

cdr3_nt: TGTGCCAGCAGCCAAGAAAGTACTTCCCACACAGATACGCAGTATTTT
cdr3_aa: CASSQESTSHTDTQYF
v_call: TRBV4-2
clone_size: NA
d_call: NA
j_call: TRBJ2-3

cdr3_nt: TGTGCCAGCAGCGTCCGGGACAGGGGTGAGGAGACCCAGTACTTC
cdr3_aa: CASSVRDRGEETQYF
v_call: TRBV5-4
clone_size: NA
d_call: TRBD1
j_call: TRBJ2-5

cdr3_nt: TGCAGCGTGACAGACTACGAGCAGTACTTC
cdr3_aa: CSVTDYEQYF
v_call: TRBV29-1
clone_size: NA
d_call: NA
j_call: TRBJ2-7

cdr3_nt: TGTGCCACAAGGACAGGGGTAAACTATGGCTACACCTTC
cdr3_aa: CATRTGVNYGYTF
v_call: TRBV6-6
clone_size: once
d_call: TRBD1
j_call: TRBJ1-2

cdr3_nt: TGCGCCAGCAGTGAGGGGACAGACTATGGCTACACCTTC
cdr3_aa: CASSEGTDYGYTF
v_call: TRBV10-1
clone_size: few
d_call: TRBD1
j_call: TRBJ1-2

cdr3_nt: TGTGCCAGCGGGCGCGCGGGACAGATTTCCTACGAGCAGTACTTC
cdr3_aa: CASGRAGQISYEQYF
v_call: TRBV6-6
clone_size: NA
d_call: NA
j_call: TRBJ2-7

cdr3_nt: TGTGCCATCAGTGAGGGGACACGGGCAGATACGCAGTATTTT
cdr3_aa: CAISEGTRADTQYF
v_call: TRBV10-3
clone_size: NA
d_call: NA
j_call: TRBJ2-3

cdr3_nt: TGTGCCAGCAGCTGGGCGAAAAGTTACTATGGCTACACCTTC
cdr3_aa: CASSWAKSYYGYTF
v_call: TRBV5-5
clone_size: NA
d_call: NA
j_call: TRBJ1-2

cdr3_nt: TGTGCCAGCACGCGGACAGGGGGCTTGTACTTC
cdr3_aa: CASTRTGGLYF
v_call: TRBV25-1
clone_size: few
d_call: TRBD1
j_call: TRBJ2-7

cdr3_nt: TGCGCCAGCAGCTTGGTGGGGGGGCTGACAGATACGCAGTATTTT
cdr3_aa: CASSLVGGLTDTQYF
v_call: TRBV5-1
clone_size: NA
d_call: NA
j_call: TRBJ2-3

cdr3_nt: TGCGCCAGCAGCTTGTTTCAGGGCGAAAAACTGTTTTTT
cdr3_aa: CASSLFQGEKLFF
v_call: TRBV5-1
clone_size: NA
d_call: NA
j_call: TRBJ1-4

cdr3_nt: TGTGCCAGCTCACAACGTCCGGCAGGAACCTCTGGGGCCAACGTCCTGACTTTC
cdr3_aa: CASSQRPAGTSGANVLTF
v_call: TRBV18
clone_size: NA
d_call: NA
j_call: TRBJ2-6

cdr3_nt: TGCAGTGCTAGTTGGTCGCTAGCGGGAGTCCGAGATACGCAGTATTTT
cdr3_aa: CSASWSLAGVRDTQYF
v_call: TRBV20-1
clone_size: NA
d_call: TRBD2
j_call: TRBJ2-3

cdr3_nt: TGTGCCAGCAGCCTCGGGACAGGGGGCACCTATGGCTACACCTTC
cdr3_aa: CASSLGTGGTYGYTF
v_call: TRBV7-2
clone_size: NA
d_call: TRBD1
j_call: TRBJ1-2